Listed here are 11 T cell receptor beta chains from one sample, sequenced in a study of T-cell memory formation after mild COVID-19. TCRdb analysed the 5' RACE reads with MiXCR anew, one entry per CDR3 protein. The repertoire holds hundreds of thousands of distinct CDR3 sequences, with roughly 20% as singletons. Sequences were obtained from PBMCs or a T cell subset sorted from them (not recorded which). These receptors were collected from an adult woman who had mild COVID-19 (a few samples of this study predate the infection). Cell type and time point are not known.

This chain connects TRBV9 to TRBJ1-5, with 7 bases lining up with TRBD1. This CDR3 has 17 residues. The V segment lost 5 bases and the J segment 0 bases; nucleotides outside the gene matches: 11. Germline-derived CDR1 and CDR2 are SGDLS and YYNGEE. This CDR3 reads CASRLPGQNNSNQPQHF. CDR3 nucleotide sequence: TGTGCCAGCAGACTTCCGGGACAGAACAATAGCAATCAGCCCCAGCATTTT.

This clonotype was seen a few times. The genes are TRBV29-1 and TRBJ2-6; D is ambiguous. The CDR3 extends over 13 amino acids. V shed 5 bases and J shed 0 bases, with 5 bases lying between them. CDR1 is SQVTM and CDR2 is ANQGSEA in the germline V gene. The CDR3 reads CSVRSSGANVLTF. The CDR3 region has the DNA TGCAGCGTTAGGTCCTCTGGGGCCAACGTCCTGACTTTC.

This clonotype came up a few times. V gene TRBV12-3 or TRBV12-4 combines with J gene TRBJ1-2, with a tentative D call TRBD1 (5 bases). This CDR3 comprises 14 residues. V lost 6 bases to trimming and J lost 0 bases, with 11 bases between them. CDR3 loop: CASSRTTPNYGYTF. CDR3 nucleotide sequence: TGTGCCAGCAGCCGGACAACCCCTAACTATGGCTACACCTTC.

This chain joins TRBV11-3 and TRBJ1-2, with 7 bases matching TRBD1. The CDR3 runs to 17 residues. Looked up from germline, CDR1 is SGHNT and CDR2 is YENEEA. The ends lost 5 bases at V and 6 bases at J; junction bases unmatched: 18. CDR3 loop: CASSPYAPRQGMDGYTF. CDR3 DNA sequence: TGTGCCAGCAGCCCCTATGCCCCCAGACAGGGTATGGATGGCTACACCTTC.

The V and J genes are TRBV4-3 and TRBJ2-5, with a possible D match to TRBD2 (6 bases). The germline V and J ends were trimmed by 4 bases and 5 bases, with 17 bases remaining between them. The germline gives CDR1 LGHNA, CDR2 YSLEER. This CDR3 is built from 15 residues. DNA for the CDR3: TGCGCCAGCAGCCCGAGCGGGTCCCCCGTGGAGACCCAGTACTTC. It translates to CASSPSGSPVETQYF.

This clonotype was recorded at least ten times. J is TRBJ2-1 and V is TRBV20-1; 9 bases are a match to TRBD1. The CDR3 has 14 residues. J lost 9 bases, V lost 5 bases, and 11 bases had no gene match. Germline V gene lookup returns CDR1 DFQATT and CDR2 SNEGSKA (reference sequence). CDR3 sequence reads: CSASPGQGRGEQFF. CDR3 sequence (DNA): TGCAGTGCTTCTCCGGGACAGGGACGGGGTGAGCAGTTCTTC.

There are a few counts of this clonotype. V and J are TRBV27 and TRBJ1-5; 8 bases fit TRBD1. J lost 3 bases, V lost 6 bases, and 16 bases had no gene match. This CDR3 has 18 amino acids. The germline V gene encodes CDR1 MNHEY and CDR2 SMNVEV (reference sequence). The CDR3 DNA reads as TGTGCCAGCAGCAAACTCCTTACAGGGGGAAAAAACAATCAGCCCCAGCATTTT. Its translation: CASSKLLTGGKNNQPQHF.

This clonotype has only a few counts. The chain couples TRBV12-3 or TRBV12-4 to TRBJ1-1; TRBD1 is a possible D gene (5 bases). This CDR3 region has 14 residues. Trimming took off 5 bases at V and 3 bases at J, with 13 bases between the two ends. Here the CDR3 DNA reads TGTGCCAGCAGTCTCTGGCAGGGTGACACTGAAGCTTTCTTT. It translates to CASSLWQGDTEAFF.

This clonotype was seen a handful of times. This chain links TRBV12-3 or TRBV12-4 with TRBJ2-3; TRBD1 matches at 7 bases. V was clipped by 3 bases and J by 7 bases; unmatched bases: 1. The CDR3 is 12 residues long. Here the CDR3 reads CASSLGQNTQYF. The CDR3 bases are TGTGCCAGCAGTTTGGGACAGAATACGCAGTATTTT.

This clonotype appeared a few times. The chain links TRBV29-1 to TRBJ1-1, with D perhaps matching TRBD1 (5 bases). Trimming left V 4 bases short and J 0 bases short, with 15 bases between. The germline V gene has CDR1 SQVTM and CDR2 ANQGSEA. This CDR3 comprises 15 residues. For the CDR3, the DNA is TGCAGCGTTGCCATCCCAGGGTACATGAACACTGAAGCTTTCTTT. Amino acids: CSVAIPGYMNTEAFF.

In this sample, this clonotype turned up a few times. The chain recombines TRBV18 with TRBJ1-5; D gene unclear. The CDR3 has 15 amino acids. Germline V gene lookup returns CDR1 KGHSH and CDR2 LQKENI. Deletions cut 3 bases from V and 2 bases from J, with 11 bases between. CDR3 amino acids: CASSPDLIGNQPQHF. The CDR3 coding sequence is TGTGCCAGCTCACCGGACCTCATCGGCAATCAGCCCCAGCATTTT.